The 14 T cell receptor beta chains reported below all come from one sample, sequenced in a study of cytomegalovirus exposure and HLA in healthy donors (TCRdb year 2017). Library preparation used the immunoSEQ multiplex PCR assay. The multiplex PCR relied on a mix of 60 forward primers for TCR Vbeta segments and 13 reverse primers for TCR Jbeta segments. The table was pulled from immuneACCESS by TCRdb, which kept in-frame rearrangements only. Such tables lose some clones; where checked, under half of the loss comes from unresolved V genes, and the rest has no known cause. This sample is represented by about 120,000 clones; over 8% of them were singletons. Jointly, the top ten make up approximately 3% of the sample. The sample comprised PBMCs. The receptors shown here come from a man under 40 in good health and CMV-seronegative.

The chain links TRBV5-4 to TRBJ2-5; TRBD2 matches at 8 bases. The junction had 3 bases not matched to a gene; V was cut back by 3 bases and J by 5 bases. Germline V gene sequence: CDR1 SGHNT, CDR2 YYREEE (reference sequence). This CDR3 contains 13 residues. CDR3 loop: CASSSGLVETQYF. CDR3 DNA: TGTGCCAGCAGCTCGGGACTAGTGGAGACCCAGTACTTC.

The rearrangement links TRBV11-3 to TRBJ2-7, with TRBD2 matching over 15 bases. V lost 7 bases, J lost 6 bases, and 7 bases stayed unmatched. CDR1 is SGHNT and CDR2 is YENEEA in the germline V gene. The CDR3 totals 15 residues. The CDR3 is CASTGLAGGTGEQYF. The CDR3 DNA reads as TGTGCCAGCACCGGACTAGCGGGAGGGACGGGCGAGCAGTACTTC. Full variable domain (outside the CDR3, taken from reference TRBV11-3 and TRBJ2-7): EAGVVQSPRYKIIEKKQPVAFWCNPISGHNTLYWYLQNLGQGPELLIRYENEEAVDDSQLPKDRFSAERLKGVDSTLKIQPAELGDSAVYLCASTGLAGGTGEQYFGPGTRLTVT.

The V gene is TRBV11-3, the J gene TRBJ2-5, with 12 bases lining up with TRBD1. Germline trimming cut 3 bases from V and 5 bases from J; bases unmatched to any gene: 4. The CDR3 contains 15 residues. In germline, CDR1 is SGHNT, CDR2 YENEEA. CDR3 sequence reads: CASSLGQGAVETQYF. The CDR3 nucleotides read TGTGCCAGCAGCTTGGGACAGGGGGCTGTGGAGACCCAGTACTTC.

The CDR3, as DNA: TGTGCCAGCAGCTTAGGGGGCAGCTATGGCTACACCTTC. The encoded protein is CASSLGGSYGYTF. V usage is TRBV11-2 and J usage is TRBJ1-2; the D gene is possibly TRBD1 (5 bases). V shed 1 base and J shed 4 bases, with 7 bases lying between them. Germline V gene data show CDR1 as SGHAT and CDR2 as FQNNGV. The CDR3 is made up of 13 amino acids.

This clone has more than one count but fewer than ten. The DNA of the CDR3 is TGTGCCAGCAGCCCAGGCGTGACCTCCTACGAGCAGTACTTC. Translated, it gives CASSPGVTSYEQYF. The chain couples TRBV7-2 to TRBJ2-7; no definite D call. The V end was cut by 5 bases, the J end by 0 bases, with 11 bases between. Germline V lookup: CDR1 SGHTA, CDR2 FQGNSA. This CDR3 contains 14 residues. The full variable domain, rest sourced from reference TRBV7-2 and TRBJ2-7, is GAGVSQSPSNKVTEKGKDVELRCDPISGHTALYWYRQSLGQGLEFLIYFQGNSAPDKSGLPSDRFSAERTGGSVSTLTIQRTQQEDSAVYLCASSPGVTSYEQYFGPGTRLTVT.

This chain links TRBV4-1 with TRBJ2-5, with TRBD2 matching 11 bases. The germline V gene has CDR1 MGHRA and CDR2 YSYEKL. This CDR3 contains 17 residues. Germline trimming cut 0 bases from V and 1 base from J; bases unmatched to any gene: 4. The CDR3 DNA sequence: TGCGCCAGCAGCCAAGAGGACCTAGCGGGGGGCCAAGAGACCCAGTACTTC. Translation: CASSQEDLAGGQETQYF.

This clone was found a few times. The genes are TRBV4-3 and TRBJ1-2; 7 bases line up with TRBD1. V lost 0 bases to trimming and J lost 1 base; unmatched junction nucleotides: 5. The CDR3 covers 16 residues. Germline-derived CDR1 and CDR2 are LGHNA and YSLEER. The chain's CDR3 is CASSQDRGTDNYGYTF. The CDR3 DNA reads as TGCGCCAGCAGCCAAGATCGGGGGACAGATAACTATGGCTACACCTTC.

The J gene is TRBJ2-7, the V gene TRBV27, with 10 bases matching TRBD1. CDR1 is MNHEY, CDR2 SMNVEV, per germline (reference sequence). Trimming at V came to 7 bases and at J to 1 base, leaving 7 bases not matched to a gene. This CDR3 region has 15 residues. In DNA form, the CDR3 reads TGTGCCAGCACCGAAACGGGACAGGGGTCCTACGAGCAGTACTTC. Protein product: CASTETGQGSYEQYF.

Here the CDR3 reads CASFLRETGDTEAFF. Here the CDR3 DNA reads TGTGCCAGCTTCCTCCGCGAGACAGGGGACACTGAAGCTTTCTTT. The V call is TRBV19, the J call TRBJ1-1; TRBD1 agrees at 8 bases. Per germline, CDR1 LNHDA and CDR2 SQIVND (reference sequence). Germline trimming cut 9 bases from V and 3 bases from J; bases unmatched to any gene: 12. This CDR3 contains 15 residues.

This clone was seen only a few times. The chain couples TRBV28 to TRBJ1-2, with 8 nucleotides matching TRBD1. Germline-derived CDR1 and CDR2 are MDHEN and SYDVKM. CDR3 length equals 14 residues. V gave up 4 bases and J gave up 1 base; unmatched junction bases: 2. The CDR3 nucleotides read TGTGCCAGCAGTTCGGGACAGGTTAACTATGGCTACACCTTC. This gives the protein CASSSGQVNYGYTF.

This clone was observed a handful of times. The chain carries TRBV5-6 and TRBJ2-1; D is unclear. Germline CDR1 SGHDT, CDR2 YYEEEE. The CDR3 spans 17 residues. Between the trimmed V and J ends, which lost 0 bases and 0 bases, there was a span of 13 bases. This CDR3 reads CASSLGEALSSYNEQFF. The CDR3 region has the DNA TGTGCCAGCAGCTTGGGAGAGGCGTTGAGCTCCTACAATGAGCAGTTCTTC.

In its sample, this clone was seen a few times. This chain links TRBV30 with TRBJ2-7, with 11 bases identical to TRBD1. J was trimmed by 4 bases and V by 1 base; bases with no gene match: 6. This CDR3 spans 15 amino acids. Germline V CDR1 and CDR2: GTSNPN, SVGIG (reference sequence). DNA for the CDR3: TGTGCCTGGAGTGCCGGGACAGGGGGATATTACGAGCAGTACTTC. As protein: CAWSAGTGGYYEQYF.

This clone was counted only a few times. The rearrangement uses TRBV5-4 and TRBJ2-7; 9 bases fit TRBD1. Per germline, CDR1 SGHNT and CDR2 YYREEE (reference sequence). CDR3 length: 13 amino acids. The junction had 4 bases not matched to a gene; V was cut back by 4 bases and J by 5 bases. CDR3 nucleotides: TGTGCCAGCAGCCGACAGGGGGGAAACGAGCAGTACTTC. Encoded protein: CASSRQGGNEQYF.

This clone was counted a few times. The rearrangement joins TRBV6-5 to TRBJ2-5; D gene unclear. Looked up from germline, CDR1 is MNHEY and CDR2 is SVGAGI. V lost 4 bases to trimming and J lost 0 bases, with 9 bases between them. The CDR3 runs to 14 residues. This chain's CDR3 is CASSLRQNQETQYF. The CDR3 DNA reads TGTGCCAGCAGTTTAAGACAAAACCAAGAGACCCAGTACTTC.